One sample yielded the 23 T cell receptor beta chains listed below, sequenced in a study of blood T cell repertoires in COVID-19. TCRdb's table, derived via immunoSEQ multiplex PCR, lists solely in-frame clones and lacks some. The repertoire holds under 95,000 clones, with 80% to 90% as singletons. Sequenced material: peripheral blood. Receptors originate from a woman at least 80 years old with acute or convalescent COVID-19.

The V call is TRBV6-4, the J call TRBJ2-7, with a possible D match to TRBD2 (6 bases). Germline V gives CDR1 MRHNA, CDR2 SNTAGT. The CDR3 consists of 14 residues. The V end was cut by 4 bases, the J end by 6 bases, with 16 bases between. CDR3 residues: CASSVSPGAGEQYF. The CDR3 region has the DNA TGTGCCAGCAGTGTCTCCCCGGGAGCGGGCGAGCAGTACTTC.

This clone was observed a single time. V and J are TRBV19 and TRBJ1-6; TRBD1 aligns across 9 bases. J lost 9 bases, V lost 4 bases, and 10 bases had no gene match. The CDR3 covers 16 residues. The V gene's germline CDR1 is LNHDA and CDR2 SQIVND (reference sequence). CDR3 nucleotides: TGTGCCAGTAGTACTCTACAGGGGGCTCGGGGTTCACCCCTCCACTTT. It yields the protein CASSTLQGARGSPLHF.

The chain joins TRBV4-1 to TRBJ1-4; tentative D call: TRBD1 (6 bases). With 1 base removed from V and 2 bases from J, the gap between germline ends came to 11 bases. The length of the CDR3 is 16 residues. Germline CDR1 reads MGHRA; CDR2 reads YSYEKL. Written as DNA, the CDR3 is TGCGCCAGCAGCCAAGTGGGTGGGGGCACTAATGAAAAACTGTTTTTT. It specifies CASSQVGGGTNEKLFF.

The V gene is TRBV2, the J gene TRBJ2-2; 7 bases are a match to TRBD1. V lost 6 bases, J lost 2 bases, and 6 bases stayed unmatched. The CDR3 has 15 residues. Germline V gene lookup returns CDR1 SNHLY and CDR2 FYNNEI. The CDR3 DNA reads as TGTGCCAGCAGGAGCACAGGGGTAAACACCGGGGAGCTGTTTTTT. This codes for CASRSTGVNTGELFF.

This clone was counted once. This chain links TRBV4-1 with TRBJ1-6; maybe TRBD1 (6 bases). CDR3 length equals 18 residues. Trimming removed 2 bases at V and 3 bases at J, with 17 bases between. Per germline, CDR1 MGHRA and CDR2 YSYEKL. DNA of the CDR3: TGCGCCAGCAGCCAAAGACCGACAGGAGATGACTATAATTCACCCCTCCACTTT. Amino acid sequence: CASSQRPTGDDYNSPLHF.

This sequence joins TRBV28 and TRBJ2-7; D may be TRBD1 (7 bases). The CDR3 has 15 amino acids. Per the germline V gene, CDR1 is MDHEN and CDR2 is SYDVKM. V lost 5 bases to trimming and J lost 1 base, with 15 bases between them. The CDR3 loop is CASSADRAGSYEQYF. The CDR3 nucleotides read TGTGCCAGCAGTGCCGACAGGGCGGGGTCCTACGAGCAGTACTTC.

This rearrangement joins TRBV24-1 to TRBJ1-2; 10 bases align to TRBD1. The V segment lost 4 bases and the J segment 7 bases; nucleotides outside the gene matches: 5. This CDR3 has 14 residues. Germline V gene lookup returns CDR1 KGHDR and CDR2 SFDVKD. As DNA, the CDR3 is TGTGCCACCAGTGACCCCGGGACAGGGGTTGGCTACACCTTC. It encodes CATSDPGTGVGYTF.

The chain links TRBV7-9 to TRBJ1-4, with 7 bases lining up with TRBD1. The CDR3 loop spans 15 amino acids. Germline CDR1 SEHNR, CDR2 FQNEAQ (reference sequence). V lost 5 bases and J lost 1; bases outside the gene matches: 4. The DNA of the CDR3 is TGTGCCAGCAGCCCGGGGACAGAAACTAATGAAAAACTGTTTTTT. Amino acids: CASSPGTETNEKLFF.

The gene calls are TRBV5-1 and TRBJ1-4, with D tentatively TRBD1 (6 bases). CDR3 length: 15 residues. Per germline, CDR1 SGHRS and CDR2 YFSETQ. V lost 7 bases and J 7 bases, leaving 20 bases between the germline ends. The CDR3 DNA reads as TGCGCCAGCGGCCTACGGGGCAGGGGCTTTGAAAAACTGTTTTTT. Translating it yields CASGLRGRGFEKLFF.

The chain's CDR3 is CASSQDLGLGNTIYF. Here the CDR3 DNA reads TGTGCCAGCAGCCAAGATTTAGGACTTGGGAACACCATATATTTT. The V and J genes are TRBV4-2 and TRBJ1-3; D ambiguous. This CDR3 contains 15 residues. V was shortened by 0 bases and J by 7 bases, with 13 bases between the two germline ends. In germline, CDR1 is LGHNA, CDR2 YNFKEQ.

The chain uses TRBV3-1 (or the pseudogene TRBV3-2) and TRBJ1-6, with a tentative D call TRBD1 (6 bases). The germline V gene encodes CDR1 LGHDT and CDR2 YNNKEL (reference sequence). V was pared by 1 base and J by 8 bases, with 9 bases between. The CDR3 sequence is 14 residues long. The CDR3 loop reads CASSQVGADSPLHF. In DNA, the CDR3 is TGTGCCAGCAGCCAAGTGGGGGCAGATTCACCCCTCCACTTT.

The chain employs TRBV15 and TRBJ1-1; TRBD1 is a possible D gene (6 bases). Per germline, CDR1 LNHNV and CDR2 YYDKDF (reference sequence). The ends were cut back, 7 bases at V and 1 base at J, with 13 bases in the middle. There are 14 residues in the CDR3. CDR3 in amino acids: CATTPGTQNTEAFF. CDR3 coding DNA: TGTGCCACCACCCCCGGGACACAGAACACTGAAGCTTTCTTT.

V usage is TRBV11-2 and J usage is TRBJ1-5; D not resolved. From germline, CDR1 is SGHAT and CDR2 FQNNGV. V was pared by 5 bases and J by 3 bases, with 8 bases between. The CDR3 contains 13 residues. Here the CDR3 DNA reads TGTGCCAGCAGCACGGGAAACAATCAGCCCCAGCATTTT. Translating it yields CASSTGNNQPQHF.

V and J are TRBV5-1 and TRBJ2-7, with D maybe TRBD1 (6 bases). The germline CDR1 and CDR2 sequences are SGHRS and YFSETQ. The CDR3 covers 15 residues. Trimming pared 1 base from V and 3 bases from J, leaving 14 bases between. The CDR3 loop is CASSLSLDSRYEQYF. CDR3 DNA sequence: TGCGCCAGCAGCTTGAGCTTGGACAGCCGCTACGAGCAGTACTTC.

V usage is TRBV18 and J usage is TRBJ2-6, with 7 bases aligning to TRBD1. V shed 2 bases and J 0 bases; nucleotides not matched to a gene: 4. CDR1 is KGHSH, CDR2 LQKENI, per germline. CDR3 length equals 17 residues. CDR3 residues: CASSPRGPSSGANVLTF. Written as DNA, the CDR3 is TGTGCCAGCTCACCAAGGGGGCCTAGCTCTGGGGCCAACGTCCTGACTTTC.

This clone occurred a few times. The V gene is TRBV24-1, the J gene TRBJ2-3, with 7 nucleotides matching TRBD1. Losses at the gene ends were 5 bases for V and 5 bases for J; bases not matched to a gene: 3. This CDR3 spans 13 amino acids. Germline-derived CDR1 and CDR2 are KGHDR and SFDVKD. The CDR3 loop is CATSGQGGDTQYF. The CDR3 DNA sequence: TGTGCCACCAGTGGACAGGGCGGAGATACGCAGTATTTT.

This clone was seen only once. The chain has TRBV7-9 and TRBJ1-4; no clear D gene. Germline values: CDR1 SEHNR, CDR2 FQNEAQ (reference sequence). The germline V and J ends were trimmed by 5 bases and 7 bases, with 17 bases remaining between them. The length of the CDR3 is 15 residues. As DNA, the CDR3 is TGTGCCAGCAGCGCGGGGAACGGCGAGGGTGAAAAACTGTTTTTT. Its translation is CASSAGNGEGEKLFF.

The count of this clone is one. This chain links TRBV21-1 with TRBJ1-5; the table's D gene call, TRBD1, was not cross checked with the DNA. TRBV21-1 is termed a pseudogene. The length of the CDR3 is 13 residues. CDR3: CASSKVEGGPQHF. The CDR3 DNA sequence: TGTGCCAGCAGCAAAGTAGAAGGGGGGCCCCAGCATTTT.

This clone was detected once. The chain links TRBV28 to TRBJ1-2; 8 positions match TRBD1. J gave up 2 bases and V 6 bases, and 8 bases lay outside the gene matches. The CDR3 length is 15 residues. The germline gives CDR1 MDHEN, CDR2 SYDVKM. The CDR3, as DNA: TGTGCCAGCAGGTATTCCGGGACAGGAAACTATGGCTACACCTTC. Translation gives CASRYSGTGNYGYTF.

This clone was picked up one time. The chain has TRBV13 and TRBJ2-1; 8 bases align to TRBD2. The V gene's germline CDR1 is PRHDT and CDR2 FYEKMQ (reference sequence). V dropped 4 bases and J dropped 6; count of bases not matched to a gene: 11. This CDR3 is 16 amino acids long. Here the CDR3 reads CASSSPAGLGGNEQFF. In DNA form, the CDR3 reads TGTGCCAGCAGCTCCCCCGCGGGACTAGGAGGCAATGAGCAGTTCTTC.

The V and J genes are TRBV6-6 and TRBJ1-2; 9 positions agree with TRBD1. Germline lookup yields CDR1 MNHNY and CDR2 SVGAGI (reference sequence). The CDR3 runs to 17 residues. The junction had 19 bases not matched to a gene; V was cut back by 8 bases and J by 6 bases. The CDR3 reads CASRRGGQGFHTDGYTF. CDR3 bases: TGTGCCAGCCGTCGAGGGGGACAGGGCTTTCATACGGATGGCTACACCTTC.

The chain recombines TRBV18 with TRBJ2-1; TRBD2 matches at 13 bases. Germline V gene lookup returns CDR1 KGHSH and CDR2 LQKENI. V shed 3 bases, J shed 14 bases, and the junction held 7 bases outside the gene matches. The CDR3 consists of 14 residues. The CDR3 region has the DNA TGTGCCAGCTCACCCTTAACTAGCGGGGGGGCCGAGTTCTTC. Amino acids: CASSPLTSGGAEFF.

V usage is TRBV7-9 and J usage is TRBJ1-2; 7 bases fit TRBD1. V was clipped by 5 bases and J by 4 bases; unmatched bases: 7. Germline CDR1 reads SEHNR; CDR2 reads FQNEAQ (reference sequence). The CDR3 runs to 14 residues. CDR3 amino acids: CASSPRTGVYGYTF. CDR3 coding DNA: TGTGCCAGCAGCCCGCGGACAGGAGTCTATGGCTACACCTTC.